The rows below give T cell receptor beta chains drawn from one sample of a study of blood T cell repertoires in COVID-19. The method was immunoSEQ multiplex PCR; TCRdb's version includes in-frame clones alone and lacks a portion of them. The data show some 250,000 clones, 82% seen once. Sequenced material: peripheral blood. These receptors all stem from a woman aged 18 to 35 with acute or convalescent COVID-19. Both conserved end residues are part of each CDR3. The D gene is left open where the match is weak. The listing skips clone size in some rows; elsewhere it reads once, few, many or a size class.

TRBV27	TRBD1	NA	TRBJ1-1	TGTGCCAGCAGTTGGTTTCCAGGGGGCGTGAACACTGAAGCTTTCTTT	CASSWFPGGVNTEAFF
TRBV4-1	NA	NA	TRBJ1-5	TGCGCCAGCAGCCAAGAACACACGGGTCAGCCCCAGCATTTT	CASSQEHTGQPQHF
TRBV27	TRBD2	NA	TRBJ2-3	TGTGCCAGCTTGGGAAGCGGGAGACTCGCAGATACGCAGTATTTT	CASLGSGRLADTQYF
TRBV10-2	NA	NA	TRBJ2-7	TGCGCCAGCAGTGAGTTGACAGCATCCTACGAGCAGTACTTC	CASSELTASYEQYF
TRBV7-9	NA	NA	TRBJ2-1	TGTGCCAGCAGCTTAGTGCTTAGCCTTATCAATGAGCAGTTCTTC	CASSLVLSLINEQFF
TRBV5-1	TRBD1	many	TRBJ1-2	TGCGCCAGCAGCTCCGGGACAGGGGTGATCTATGGCTACACCTTC	CASSSGTGVIYGYTF
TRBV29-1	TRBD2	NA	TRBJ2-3	TGCAGCGTTGAAAAGGGAGGGGGCACAGATACGCAGTATTTT	CSVEKGGGTDTQYF
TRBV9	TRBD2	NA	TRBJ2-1	TGTGCCAGCAGCGCTAGCGGGAGGGCCGAAATAGGTCTTGAGCAGTTCTTC	CASSASGRAEIGLEQFF
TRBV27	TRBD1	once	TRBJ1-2	TGTGCCAGCAGCGGACAGGGCCACTATGGCTACACCTTC	CASSGQGHYGYTF
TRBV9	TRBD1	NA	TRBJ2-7	TGTGCCAGCAGCGTAGCTGGGACAGGGGGTCAGGACGAGCAGTACTTC	CASSVAGTGGQDEQYF
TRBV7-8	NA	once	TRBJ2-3	TGTGCCAGCAGCTTACTCGGGTACCCAAACGCAGATACGCAGTATTTT	CASSLLGYPNADTQYF
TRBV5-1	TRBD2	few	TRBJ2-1	TGCGCCAGCAGCTTGGGATGGGGCGGGAGATTTCATGAGCAGTTCTTC	CASSLGWGGRFHEQFF
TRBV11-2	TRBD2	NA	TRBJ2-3	TGTGCCAGCAGCTTAGATACTTTCTTAGGACTAGCGGGGACAGATACGCAGTATTTT	CASSLDTFLGLAGTDTQYF
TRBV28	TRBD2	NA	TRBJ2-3	TGTGCCAGCAGTTTACCCGGGACTAGCGGGAGTGGTACAGATACGCAGTATTTT	CASSLPGTSGSGTDTQYF
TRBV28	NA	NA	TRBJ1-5	TGTGCCAGCAGTTCATGGCAGATCAATCAGCCCCAGCATTTT	CASSSWQINQPQHF
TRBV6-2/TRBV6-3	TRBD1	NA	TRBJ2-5	TGTGCCAGCAGTTATTCGAACAGGGGACAGGAGACCCAGTACTTC	CASSYSNRGQETQYF
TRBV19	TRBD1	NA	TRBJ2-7	TGTGCCAGTAGTAATTCAGGACAGGGACCCTACGAGCAGTACTTC	CASSNSGQGPYEQYF
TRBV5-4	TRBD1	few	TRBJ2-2	TGTGCCAGCAGTCCGCAGGGGGCATGGACCGGGGAGCTGTTTTTT	CASSPQGAWTGELFF
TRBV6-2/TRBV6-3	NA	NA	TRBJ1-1	TGTGCCAGCAGTTACTCTCCAACGGGGGGATGGAACACTGAAGCTTTCTTT	CASSYSPTGGWNTEAFF
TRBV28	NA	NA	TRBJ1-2	TGTGCCAGCAGTTATGTAGGAGCTAACTATGGCTACACCTTC	CASSYVGANYGYTF
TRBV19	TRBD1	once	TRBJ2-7	TGTGCCACTACTCCGGGACAGGGACCCTACGAGCAGTACTTC	CATTPGQGPYEQYF
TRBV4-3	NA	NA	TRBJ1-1	TGCGCCAGCAGCCAAGCTTCCAGGGGCCCCGAAGCTTTCTTT	CASSQASRGPEAFF
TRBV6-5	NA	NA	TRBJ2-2	TGTGCCAGCAGTTCCCAGCGCCCCGGGGAGCTGTTTTTT	CASSSQRPGELFF
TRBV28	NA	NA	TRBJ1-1	TGTGCCAGCAGTTTACGGGGGGTAGCTTTCTTT	CASSLRGVAFF
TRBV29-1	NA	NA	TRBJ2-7	TGCAGCGTTGATGGGGCGAGCTCCTACGAGCAGTACTTC	CSVDGASSYEQYF
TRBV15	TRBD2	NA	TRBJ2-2	TGTGCCACCAGCAGGGACCGACTAGCGGGAGTGGGCACCGGGGAGCTGTTTTTT	CATSRDRLAGVGTGELFF
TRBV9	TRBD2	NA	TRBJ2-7	TGTGCCAGCAGCGTATCCGGGGGGGACTCCTACGAGCAGTACTTC	CASSVSGGDSYEQYF
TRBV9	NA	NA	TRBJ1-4	TGTGCCAGCAGCCCAACAGTAATTAATGAAAAACTGTTTTTT	CASSPTVINEKLFF
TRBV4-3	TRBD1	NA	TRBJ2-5	TGCGCCAGCAGCCCGCCGGGACAGTCTAGCCAAGAGACCCAGTACTTC	CASSPPGQSSQETQYF
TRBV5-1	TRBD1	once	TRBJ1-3	TGCGCCAGCAGCTTGGGGACAGGGTCAAGCAACACCATATATTTT	CASSLGTGSSNTIYF
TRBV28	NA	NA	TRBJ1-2	TGTGCCAGCAGTTTCCGGGACTATGGCTACACCTTC	CASSFRDYGYTF
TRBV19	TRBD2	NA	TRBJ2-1	TGTGCCAGTAGTAGAGAGACTAGCGGCGGGCAGTTCTTC	CASSRETSGGQFF
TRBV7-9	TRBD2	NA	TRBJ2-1	TGTGCCAGCAGCCTAGGGACTAGCAGCGGCAAAAATGAGCAGTTCTTC	CASSLGTSSGKNEQFF
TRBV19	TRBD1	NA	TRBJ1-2	TGTGCCAGTAGTCCCGGACAGGGTTATGGCTACACCTTC	CASSPGQGYGYTF
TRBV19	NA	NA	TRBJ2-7	TGTGCCAGTAGTATATCCCGGGCTAGCGTACCCTACGAGCAGTACTTC	CASSISRASVPYEQYF
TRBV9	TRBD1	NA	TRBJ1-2	TGTGCCAGCAGCGGGGGAAGGGACAGGGGAATCTATGGCTACACCTTC	CASSGGRDRGIYGYTF
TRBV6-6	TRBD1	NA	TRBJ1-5	TGTGCCAGCAGATCGGGACAGGGGATTAGGAATCAGCCCCAGCATTTT	CASRSGQGIRNQPQHF
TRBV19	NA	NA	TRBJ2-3	TGTGCCAGTAGCTTCCTAGCGACCCGCCGGACAGATACGCAGTATTTT	CASSFLATRRTDTQYF
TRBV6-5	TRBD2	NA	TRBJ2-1	TGTGCCAGCAGTTACCCGACTAGCGGGACGTATGAGCAGTTCTTC	CASSYPTSGTYEQFF